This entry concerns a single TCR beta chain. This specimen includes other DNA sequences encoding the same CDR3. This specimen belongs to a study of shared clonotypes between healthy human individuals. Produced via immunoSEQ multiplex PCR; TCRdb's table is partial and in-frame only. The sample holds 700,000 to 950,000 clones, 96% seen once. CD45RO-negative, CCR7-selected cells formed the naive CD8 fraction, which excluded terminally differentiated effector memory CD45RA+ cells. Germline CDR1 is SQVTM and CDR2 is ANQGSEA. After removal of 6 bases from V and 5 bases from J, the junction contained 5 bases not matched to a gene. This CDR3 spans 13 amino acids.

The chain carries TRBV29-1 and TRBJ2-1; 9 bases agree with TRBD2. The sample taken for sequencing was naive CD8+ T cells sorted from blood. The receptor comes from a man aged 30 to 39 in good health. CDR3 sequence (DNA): TGCAGCGTCCCGACTAGCGGAGACAATGAGCAGTTCTTC. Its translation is CSVPTSGDNEQFF.